This TCR beta chain originates from a study of early T cells in non-severe SARS-CoV-2 infection. As for the study in general: Bulk RNA isolated from unsorted whole blood underwent sequencing; chains were not paired.

This clonotype was detected only a few times. Attachment of unique molecular identifiers to individual cDNA molecules was performed. Each CDR3 protein gets one entry after TCRdb re-called the 5' RACE reads with MiXCR. The sample carries 65,000 to 75,000 distinct CDR3 sequences, under 14% recorded once. The CDR3 runs 14 residues. V shed 8 bases and J 5 bases; nucleotides not matched to a gene: 6. Germline CDR1 is SGDLS and CDR2 is YYNGEE. The TCR originated in an adult who was a healthcare worker with PCR-confirmed SARS-CoV-2 infection or an uninfected control (not recorded which). The V gene is TRBV9, the J gene TRBJ1-6, with 8 positions matching TRBD1. The sequenced sample was whole blood. The CDR3 reads CASCRGLDNSPLHF. CDR3 sequence (DNA): TGTGCCAGTTGCAGGGGGCTGGATAATTCACCCCTCCACTTT.